Sequencing of this TCR beta chain was carried out in a study of cytomegalovirus exposure and HLA in healthy donors. The CDR3 length is 16 residues. V dropped 5 bases and J dropped 1; count of bases not matched to a gene: 5. In germline, CDR1 is LNHDA, CDR2 SQIVND (reference sequence). PCR primers comprised 60 Vbeta and 13 Jbeta primers. Data came from immunoSEQ multiplex PCR; TCRdb stores just in-frame clones and leaves some out. Of roughly 120,000 clones detected, 70% to 85% appear once; the ten largest clones hold 10% to 15%. Study observations and caveats: Per a later analysis, fewer than 20,000 TCR beta sequences showed association with HLA alleles at 0.05 false discovery rate. The study reported that TCR beta sequences accurately predicted HLA-A and HLA-B alleles in most subjects. Analyses of presence and absence presupposed an approximately uniform sequencing depth across donors.

This clone was observed a handful of times. Its antigen is still unknown. V usage is TRBV19 and J usage is TRBJ2-2, with TRBD1 matching over 9 bases. The sequence came from a woman aged 40 to 50 in good health and CMV-seropositive. The material sequenced was PBMCs. The CDR3 nucleotides are TGTGCCAGTAGTGTCCACAGGGGGCTGAACACCGGGGAGCTGTTTTTT. As protein: CASSVHRGLNTGELFF.